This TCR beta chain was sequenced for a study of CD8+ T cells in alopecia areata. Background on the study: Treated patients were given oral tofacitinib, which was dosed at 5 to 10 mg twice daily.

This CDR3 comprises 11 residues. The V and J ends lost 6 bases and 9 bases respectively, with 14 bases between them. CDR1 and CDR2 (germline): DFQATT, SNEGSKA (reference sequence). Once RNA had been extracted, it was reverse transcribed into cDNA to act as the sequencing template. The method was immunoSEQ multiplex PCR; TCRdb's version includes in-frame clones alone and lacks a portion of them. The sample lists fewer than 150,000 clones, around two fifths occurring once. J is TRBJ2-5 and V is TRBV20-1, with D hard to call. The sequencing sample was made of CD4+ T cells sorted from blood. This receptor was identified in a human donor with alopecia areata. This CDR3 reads CSATPRRAQYF. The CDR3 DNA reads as TGCAGTGCCACCCCGCGACGGGCCCAGTACTTC.